This T cell receptor beta chain stems from a study of blood T cell repertoires in COVID-19. Method: immunoSEQ multiplex PCR; TCRdb's copy keeps in-frame clones and lacks some. The sample includes 130,000 or so clones, 82% seen only once; the top ten take over 10%. The V end was cut by 4 bases, the J end by 2 bases, with 18 bases between. Germline values: CDR1 SNHLY, CDR2 FYNNEI. The CDR3 runs 18 residues. The sequenced material came from peripheral blood. The chain employs TRBV2 and TRBJ2-6; D is perhaps TRBD2 (5 bases). The TCR comes from a human donor in a cohort sampled during active COVID-19. The CDR3 sequence: CASSGGTGVNAGANVLTF. For the CDR3, the DNA is TGTGCCAGCAGTGGGGGTACCGGGGTGAACGCTGGGGCCAACGTCCTGACTTTC.